The rows below give T cell receptor beta chains drawn from one sample of a study of blood T cell repertoires in COVID-19. The method was immunoSEQ multiplex PCR; TCRdb's version includes in-frame clones alone and lacks a portion of them. The sample has 250,000 to 300,000 clones; 80% to 90% are singletons. The sequenced sample was peripheral blood. These receptors all stem from a woman in her 70s with COVID-19, enrolled during active disease. CDR3s include the opening cysteine and the closing phenylalanine or tryptophan. The D gene is left open where the match is weak. Clone sizes are given selectively: once, few, many, or a class where the clone is expanded.

D gene: TRBD2
J gene: TRBJ2-1
V gene: TRBV3-1/TRBV3-2
CDR3 length: 12
clone size: -
CDR3 protein: CASSQGGSWPFF
CDR3 DNA: TGTGCCAGCAGCCAGGGAGGGTCTTGGCCGTTCTTC

D gene: -
J gene: TRBJ2-2
V gene: TRBV2
CDR3 length: 14
clone size: -
CDR3 protein: CASNARVATGELFF
CDR3 DNA: TGTGCCAGCAACGCCAGGGTCGCTACCGGGGAGCTGTTTTTT

D gene: -
J gene: TRBJ1-1
V gene: TRBV5-1
CDR3 length: 15
clone size: -
CDR3 protein: CASSLEGQGNTEAFF
CDR3 DNA: TGCGCCAGCAGCTTGGAGGGGCAGGGGAACACTGAAGCTTTCTTT

D gene: -
J gene: TRBJ2-3
V gene: TRBV7-2
CDR3 length: 13
clone size: -
CDR3 protein: CASSFALTDTQYF
CDR3 DNA: TGTGCCAGCAGCTTCGCACTGACAGATACGCAGTATTTT

D gene: -
J gene: TRBJ1-3
V gene: TRBV18
CDR3 length: 15
clone size: -
CDR3 protein: CASSPATGSGNTIYF
CDR3 DNA: TGTGCCAGCTCACCCGCGACAGGCTCTGGAAACACCATATATTTT

D gene: -
J gene: TRBJ2-5
V gene: TRBV5-1
CDR3 length: 16
clone size: -
CDR3 protein: CASSLGGLPASETQYF
CDR3 DNA: TGCGCCAGCAGCTTGGGCGGACTGCCAGCGTCCGAGACCCAGTACTTC

D gene: -
J gene: TRBJ2-1
V gene: TRBV19
CDR3 length: 12
clone size: once
CDR3 protein: CATDRVSNEQFF
CDR3 DNA: TGTGCCACAGACCGGGTCTCAAATGAGCAGTTCTTC

D gene: TRBD2
J gene: TRBJ2-3
V gene: TRBV19
CDR3 length: 18
clone size: -
CDR3 protein: CASSIGYASGELTDTQYF
CDR3 DNA: TGTGCCAGTAGTATAGGTTACGCTAGCGGGGAACTCACAGATACGCAGTATTTT

D gene: TRBD1
J gene: TRBJ1-1
V gene: TRBV5-1
CDR3 length: 17
clone size: -
CDR3 protein: CASSLVDRGRGNTEAFF
CDR3 DNA: TGCGCCAGCAGCTTGGTGGACAGGGGGCGCGGGAACACTGAAGCTTTCTTT

D gene: TRBD1
J gene: TRBJ2-7
V gene: TRBV27
CDR3 length: 14
clone size: once
CDR3 protein: CASSLIGTGYEQYF
CDR3 DNA: TGTGCCAGCAGTTTAATCGGGACAGGCTACGAGCAGTACTTC

D gene: -
J gene: TRBJ1-4
V gene: TRBV5-1
CDR3 length: 14
clone size: -
CDR3 protein: CASSLGREGEKLFF
CDR3 DNA: TGCGCCAGCAGCTTGGGGAGGGAGGGTGAAAAACTGTTTTTT

D gene: -
J gene: TRBJ1-5
V gene: TRBV14
CDR3 length: 13
clone size: once
CDR3 protein: CASSSRDNQPQHF
CDR3 DNA: TGTGCCAGCAGCTCCAGGGACAATCAGCCCCAGCATTTT

D gene: TRBD2
J gene: TRBJ2-3
V gene: TRBV10-3
CDR3 length: 15
clone size: -
CDR3 protein: CAITERGGEGDTQYF
CDR3 DNA: TGTGCCATCACGGAGCGGGGGGGTGAAGGAGATACGCAGTATTTT

D gene: TRBD1
J gene: TRBJ2-6
V gene: TRBV18
CDR3 length: 18
clone size: -
CDR3 protein: CASSLGQGHLSGANVLTF
CDR3 DNA: TGTGCCAGCTCACTCGGACAGGGTCATCTCTCTGGGGCCAACGTCCTGACTTTC

D gene: -
J gene: TRBJ1-1
V gene: TRBV5-1
CDR3 length: 15
clone size: -
CDR3 protein: CASSMAPGSNTEAFF
CDR3 DNA: TGCGCCAGCAGCATGGCGCCAGGTAGTAACACTGAAGCTTTCTTT

D gene: -
J gene: TRBJ2-1
V gene: TRBV5-4
CDR3 length: 16
clone size: -
CDR3 protein: CASSPGSGGAYNEQFF
CDR3 DNA: TGTGCCAGCAGCCCCGGGTCGGGGGGCGCCTACAATGAGCAGTTCTTC

D gene: -
J gene: TRBJ2-2
V gene: TRBV30
CDR3 length: 13
clone size: -
CDR3 protein: CAWSAQGTGELFF
CDR3 DNA: TGTGCCTGGAGTGCTCAGGGAACAGGGGAGCTGTTTTTT

D gene: -
J gene: TRBJ1-5
V gene: TRBV5-1
CDR3 length: 10
clone size: -
CDR3 protein: CASHYQPQHF
CDR3 DNA: TGCGCCAGTCATTATCAGCCCCAGCATTTT

D gene: -
J gene: TRBJ1-1
V gene: TRBV5-1
CDR3 length: 17
clone size: few
CDR3 protein: CASSFPAGRGMNTEAFF
CDR3 DNA: TGCGCCAGCAGCTTTCCGGCAGGTAGGGGGATGAACACTGAAGCTTTCTTT

D gene: -
J gene: TRBJ1-2
V gene: TRBV11-2
CDR3 length: 12
clone size: -
CDR3 protein: CASSSRQYGYTF
CDR3 DNA: TGTGCCAGCAGCTCGAGACAGTATGGCTACACCTTC

D gene: TRBD2
J gene: TRBJ2-4
V gene: TRBV28
CDR3 length: 18
clone size: -
CDR3 protein: CASPRLAGGLVAKNIQYF
CDR3 DNA: TGTGCCAGCCCTAGACTCGCGGGGGGCCTAGTAGCCAAAAACATTCAGTACTTC

D gene: -
J gene: TRBJ1-2
V gene: TRBV5-6
CDR3 length: 15
clone size: once
CDR3 protein: CASSLVQLANYGYTF
CDR3 DNA: TGTGCCAGCAGCTTGGTTCAGCTAGCTAACTATGGCTACACCTTC

D gene: TRBD1
J gene: TRBJ2-1
V gene: TRBV7-2
CDR3 length: 17
clone size: -
CDR3 protein: CASSLSTGGAFYNEQFF
CDR3 DNA: TGTGCCAGCAGCTTATCTACAGGGGGCGCATTCTACAATGAGCAGTTCTTC

D gene: TRBD1
J gene: TRBJ1-2
V gene: TRBV7-8
CDR3 length: 16
clone size: once
CDR3 protein: CASSLGRTGHNYGYTF
CDR3 DNA: TGTGCCAGCAGCCTCGGGCGGACAGGGCATAACTATGGCTACACCTTC

D gene: -
J gene: TRBJ2-3
V gene: TRBV3-1/TRBV3-2
CDR3 length: 15
clone size: -
CDR3 protein: CASSQGVAATDTQYF
CDR3 DNA: TGTGCCAGCAGCCAAGGGGTAGCGGCAACAGATACGCAGTATTTT

D gene: -
J gene: TRBJ2-7
V gene: TRBV5-6
CDR3 length: 13
clone size: -
CDR3 protein: CASSFDRSYEQYF
CDR3 DNA: TGTGCCAGCAGCTTTGACAGATCCTACGAGCAGTACTTC

D gene: TRBD1
J gene: TRBJ1-6
V gene: TRBV6-5
CDR3 length: 15
clone size: -
CDR3 protein: CASRTGGLGNSPLHF
CDR3 DNA: TGTGCCAGCAGGACAGGGGGCCTCGGTAATTCACCCCTCCACTTT